This is a list of T cell receptor beta chains from one sample in a study of blood T cell repertoires in COVID-19. The data were produced by immunoSEQ multiplex PCR, yet TCRdb's version contains in-frame clones alone and is incomplete. The table shows around 95,000 clones, with more than 75% occurring only once. Sequencing was performed on peripheral blood. All receptors come from a human donor in a cohort sampled during active COVID-19. CDR3s include the opening cysteine and the closing phenylalanine or tryptophan. The D gene is left open where the match is weak. Only part of the rows carry a size: once, few, many, or a class if the clone is expanded.

>16|TRBJ2-1|TRBV25-1|NA|NA
TGTGCCAGCAGTGAGGCATCAAGGAGCTCCTACAATGAGCAGTTCTTC
CASSEASRSSYNEQFF
>15|TRBJ1-4|TRBV24-1|NA|once
TGTGCCACCAGTGATTTGCCGGGGAGACGTGAAAAACTGTTTTTT
CATSDLPGRREKLFF
>20|TRBJ2-1|TRBV6-1|TRBD2|NA
TGTGCCAGCAGTGAAGAAGATATACCCGGGACTAGCGAGAGCCTCAATGAGCAGTTCTTC
CASSEEDIPGTSESLNEQFF
>15|TRBJ1-1|TRBV30|NA|NA
TGTGCCTGGAGAGCCCCAGGAGGTAAGAACACTGAAGCTTTCTTT
CAWRAPGGKNTEAFF
>15|TRBJ2-7|TRBV10-1|NA|NA
TGCGCCAGCAGTGAGTCGACGGCGGGGACGAGCGAGCAGTACTTC
CASSESTAGTSEQYF
>15|TRBJ2-2|TRBV5-1|NA|NA
TGCGCCAGCAGCTTGGGTTTAGTGGACACCGGGGAGCTGTTTTTT
CASSLGLVDTGELFF
>14|TRBJ2-5|TRBV5-1|NA|NA
TGCGCCAGCAGCTTGGGGGGGGTCCAAGAGACCCAGTACTTC
CASSLGGVQETQYF
>15|TRBJ2-5|TRBV27|TRBD2|NA
TGTGCCAGCAGTCGGTTGTCTAGCGGCCAAGAGACCCAGTACTTC
CASSRLSSGQETQYF
>15|TRBJ2-7|TRBV9|NA|NA
TGTGCCAGCAGCGTAGGCGAGGGAGTTTTCTACGAGCAGTACTTC
CASSVGEGVFYEQYF
>15|TRBJ2-1|TRBV4-1|NA|once
TGCGCCAGCAGCCCCACCCAAGCTTACAGCAATGAGCAGTTCTTC
CASSPTQAYSNEQFF
>14|TRBJ2-7|TRBV27|NA|NA
TGTGCCAGCAGTTACACTACAGGAGCCTACGAGCAGTACTTC
CASSYTTGAYEQYF
>15|TRBJ2-7|TRBV2|TRBD2|once
TGTGCCAGCAGACTTCACGGACTAGCGGGCTACGAGCAGTACTTC
CASRLHGLAGYEQYF
>16|TRBJ2-7|TRBV4-3|TRBD1|NA
TGCGCCAGCAGCCCCCGGACAGGACAGGGGATCTACGAGCAGTACTTC
CASSPRTGQGIYEQYF
>15|TRBJ1-5|TRBV6-2/TRBV6-3|NA|NA
TGTGCCAGCAGTTACTCGAACGCGAGAAATCAGCCCCAGCATTTT
CASSYSNARNQPQHF
>16|TRBJ2-5|TRBV5-5|TRBD2|NA
TGTGCCAGCAGCAGGGCCCCCAGCGGGACCCAAGAGACCCAGTACTTC
CASSRAPSGTQETQYF
>14|TRBJ2-3|TRBV19|TRBD1|NA
TGTGCCACCAATCGGGACAGGGGCGGGGATACGCAGTATTTT
CATNRDRGGDTQYF
>11|TRBJ2-1|TRBV6-2/TRBV6-3|NA|NA
TGTGCCAGCAGTGGCAACAATGAGCAGTTCTTC
CASSGNNEQFF
>15|TRBJ2-5|TRBV28|TRBD2|NA
TGTGCCAGCAGTCCTCAGGGTAGCGGGGAAGAGACCCAGTACTTC
CASSPQGSGEETQYF
>14|TRBJ2-1|TRBV12-5|TRBD2|NA
TGTGCTAGTGGTATAGCGGGAGGTGGGAATGAGCAGTTCTTC
CASGIAGGGNEQFF
>14|TRBJ1-2|TRBV7-9|TRBD1|NA
TGTGCCAGCAGCATAGGGACAGAAAACTATGGCTACACCTTC
CASSIGTENYGYTF
>16|TRBJ2-1|TRBV5-6|NA|NA
TGTGCCAGCAGCTTGGGTGTGGGACTGCCATTTGCTGAGCAGTTCTTC
CASSLGVGLPFAEQFF
>13|TRBJ2-2|TRBV29-1|NA|NA
TGCAGCGTTAAGCAGGGGGGCACCGGGGAGCTGTTTTTT
CSVKQGGTGELFF
>15|TRBJ1-3|TRBV7-9|NA|NA
TGTGCCAGCAGCTTAGCGGGGGCGGAAGGAAACACCATATATTTT
CASSLAGAEGNTIYF
>12|TRBJ2-1|TRBV10-3|NA|NA
TGTGCCATCAGTGAGTCAGGGGATTGGCAGTTCTTC
CAISESGDWQFF
>14|TRBJ1-5|TRBV9|TRBD1|NA
TGTGCCAGCAGCGCTGGGACAGGGCTTCAGCCCCAGCATTTT
CASSAGTGLQPQHF